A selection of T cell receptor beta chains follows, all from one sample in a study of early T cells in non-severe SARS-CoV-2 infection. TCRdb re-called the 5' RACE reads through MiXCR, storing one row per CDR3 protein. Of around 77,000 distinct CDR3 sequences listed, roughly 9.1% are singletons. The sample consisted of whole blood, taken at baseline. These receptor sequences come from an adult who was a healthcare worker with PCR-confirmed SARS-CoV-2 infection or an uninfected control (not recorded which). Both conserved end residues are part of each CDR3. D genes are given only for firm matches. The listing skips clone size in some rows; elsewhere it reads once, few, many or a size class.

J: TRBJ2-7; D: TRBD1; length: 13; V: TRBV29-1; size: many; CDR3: CSVRRDRVDEQYF; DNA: TGCAGCGTCCGCCGGGACAGGGTTGACGAGCAGTACTTC
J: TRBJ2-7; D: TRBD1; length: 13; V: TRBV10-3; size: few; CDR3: CAISGQGYDEQYF; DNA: TGTGCCATCAGCGGACAGGGGTACGACGAGCAGTACTTC
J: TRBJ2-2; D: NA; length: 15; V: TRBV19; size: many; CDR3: CASAHGGLLTGELFF; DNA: TGTGCCAGTGCCCACGGCGGACTACTCACCGGGGAGCTGTTTTTT
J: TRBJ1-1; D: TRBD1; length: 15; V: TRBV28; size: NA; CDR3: CASSFPGGQMAEAFF; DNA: TGTGCCAGCAGTTTCCCAGGGGGCCAAATGGCTGAAGCTTTCTTT
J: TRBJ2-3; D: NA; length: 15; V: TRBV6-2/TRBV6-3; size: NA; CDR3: CASSPGHRSTDTQYF; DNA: TGTGCCAGCAGTCCGGGACATCGTAGCACAGATACGCAGTATTTT
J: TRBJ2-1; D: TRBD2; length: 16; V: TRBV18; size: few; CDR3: CASSSSGGTPYNEQFF; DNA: TGTGCCAGCTCATCTAGCGGGGGGACCCCCTACAATGAGCAGTTCTTC
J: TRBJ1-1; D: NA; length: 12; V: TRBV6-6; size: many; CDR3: CASSQWNTEAFF; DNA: TGTGCCAGCAGTCAGTGGAACACTGAAGCTTTCTTT
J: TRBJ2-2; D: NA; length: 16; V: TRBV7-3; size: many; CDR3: CASSPHSQTTTGELFF; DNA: TGTGCCAGCAGCCCCCACTCCCAGACGACCACCGGGGAGCTGTTTTTT
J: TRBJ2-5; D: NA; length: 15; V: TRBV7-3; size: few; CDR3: CASSLKGEIQETQYF; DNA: TGTGCCAGCAGCTTAAAGGGGGAGATACAAGAGACCCAGTACTTC
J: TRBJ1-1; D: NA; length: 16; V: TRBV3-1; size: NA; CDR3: CASSQDILTGNTEAFF; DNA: TGTGCCAGCAGCCAAGATATCCTGACTGGGAACACTGAAGCTTTCTTT
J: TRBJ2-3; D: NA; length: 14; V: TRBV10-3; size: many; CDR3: CAISDPRSTDTQYF; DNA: TGTGCCATCAGTGATCCGCGGAGCACAGATACGCAGTATTTT
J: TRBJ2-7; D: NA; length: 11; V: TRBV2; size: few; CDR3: CASSELYEQYF; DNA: TGTGCCAGCAGTGAACTTTACGAGCAGTACTTC
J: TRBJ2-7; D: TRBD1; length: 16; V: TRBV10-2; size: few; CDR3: CASRDRQGGLSYEQYF; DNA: TGCGCCAGCAGAGACAGACAGGGGGGCCTCTCCTACGAGCAGTACTTC
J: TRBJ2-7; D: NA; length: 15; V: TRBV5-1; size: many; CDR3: CASHLGTAQSYEQYF; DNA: TGCGCCAGCCACCTTGGGACGGCTCAATCCTACGAGCAGTACTTC